This T cell receptor beta chain came from a study of blood T cell repertoires in COVID-19. Study details: COVID-19 samples collected from the United States, Italy and Spain covered acute and convalescent phases. Sources were T cells, B-cell-depleted T cells, or PBMCs; the material itself was cDNA or gDNA.

Profiled with immunoSEQ multiplex PCR; TCRdb holds only in-frame clones, not every one. The sample shows 100,000 to 150,000 clones, around 83% of them seen only once. This clonotype originated in a man in his sixties with acute or convalescent COVID-19. The sample was peripheral blood.

CDR3 region: CASSHTSGRAYNEQFF. The CDR3 DNA sequence: TGTGCCAGCAGCCATACTAGCGGGAGGGCCTACAATGAGCAGTTCTTC. The rearrangement joins TRBV28 to TRBJ2-1, with 13 bases lining up with TRBD2. The CDR3 is 16 amino acids. V shed 6 bases, J shed 2 bases, and the junction held 4 bases outside the gene matches. Germline loops: CDR1 MDHEN, CDR2 SYDVKM.